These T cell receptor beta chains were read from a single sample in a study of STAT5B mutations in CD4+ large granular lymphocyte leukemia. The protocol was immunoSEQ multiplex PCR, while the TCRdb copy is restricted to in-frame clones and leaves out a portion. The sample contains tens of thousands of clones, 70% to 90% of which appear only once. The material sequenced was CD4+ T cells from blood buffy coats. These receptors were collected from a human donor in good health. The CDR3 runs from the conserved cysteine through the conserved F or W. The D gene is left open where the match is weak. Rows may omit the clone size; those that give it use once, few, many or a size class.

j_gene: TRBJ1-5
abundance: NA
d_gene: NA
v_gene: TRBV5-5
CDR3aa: CASSFEGRPDQPQHF
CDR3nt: TGTGCCAGCAGCTTTGAGGGACGTCCGGATCAGCCCCAGCATTTT

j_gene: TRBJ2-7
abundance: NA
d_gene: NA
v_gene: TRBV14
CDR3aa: CASSQGRGSSYEQYF
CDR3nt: TGTGCCAGCAGCCAAGGACGCGGTTCCTCCTACGAGCAGTACTTC

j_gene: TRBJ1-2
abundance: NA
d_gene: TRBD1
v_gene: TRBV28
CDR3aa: CAGQGQGVNGYTF
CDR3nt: TGTGCCGGCCAGGGACAGGGGGTAAACGGCTACACCTTC

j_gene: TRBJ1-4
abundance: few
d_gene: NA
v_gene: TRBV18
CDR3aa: CASSQGGSVEKLFF
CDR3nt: TGTGCCAGCTCACAGGGTGGTTCGGTCGAAAAACTGTTTTTT

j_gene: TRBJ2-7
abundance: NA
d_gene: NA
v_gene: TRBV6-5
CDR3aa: CASSYPSTYEQYF
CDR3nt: TGTGCCAGCAGTTACCCATCCACGTACGAGCAGTACTTC

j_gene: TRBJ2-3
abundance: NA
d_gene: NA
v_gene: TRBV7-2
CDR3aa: CASMLDADTQYF
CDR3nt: TGTGCCAGCATGCTCGACGCAGATACGCAGTATTTT

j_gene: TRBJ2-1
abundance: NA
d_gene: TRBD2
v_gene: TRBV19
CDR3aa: CASSIAGAGAGANEQFF
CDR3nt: TGTGCCAGTAGTATAGCGGGAGCGGGGGCGGGGGCCAATGAGCAGTTCTTC

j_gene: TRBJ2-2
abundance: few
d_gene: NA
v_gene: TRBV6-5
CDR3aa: CASSYRGRGRELFF
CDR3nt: TGTGCCAGCAGTTATCGCGGTAGGGGCCGGGAGCTGTTTTTT

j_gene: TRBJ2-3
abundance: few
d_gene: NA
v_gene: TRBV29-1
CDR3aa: CSVEKIKTDTQYF
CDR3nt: TGCAGCGTTGAGAAAATTAAGACAGATACGCAGTATTTT

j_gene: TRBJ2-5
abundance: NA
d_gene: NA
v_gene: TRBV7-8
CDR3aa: CASSAGSGETQYF
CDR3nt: TGTGCCAGCAGCGCCGGGAGCGGGGAGACCCAGTACTTC

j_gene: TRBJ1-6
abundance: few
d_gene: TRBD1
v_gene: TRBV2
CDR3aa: CASSDGTGDSPLHF
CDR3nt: TGTGCCAGCAGTGACGGGACAGGGGACTCACCCCTCCACTTT

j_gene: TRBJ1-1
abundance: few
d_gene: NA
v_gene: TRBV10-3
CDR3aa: CAISHSGGTEAFF
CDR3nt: TGTGCCATCAGTCACTCGGGTGGGACTGAAGCTTTCTTT

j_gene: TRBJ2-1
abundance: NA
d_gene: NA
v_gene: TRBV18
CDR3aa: CASSPNPQEINEQFF
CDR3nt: TGTGCCAGCTCACCAAACCCACAGGAGATCAATGAGCAGTTCTTC

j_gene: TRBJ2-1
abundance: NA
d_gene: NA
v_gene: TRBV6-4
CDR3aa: CASSEQGHEQFF
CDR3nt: TGTGCCAGCAGTGAACAGGGTCATGAGCAGTTCTTC

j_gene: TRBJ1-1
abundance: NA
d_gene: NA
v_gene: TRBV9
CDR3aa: CASSVAWDTEAFF
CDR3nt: TGTGCCAGCAGCGTAGCTTGGGACACTGAAGCTTTCTTT

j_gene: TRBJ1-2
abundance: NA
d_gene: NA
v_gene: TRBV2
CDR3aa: CASSEAGTNYGYTF
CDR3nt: TGTGCCAGCAGTGAAGCTGGCACGAACTATGGCTACACCTTC

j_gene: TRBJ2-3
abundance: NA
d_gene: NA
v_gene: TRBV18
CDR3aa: CASSPDDTQYF
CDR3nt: TGTGCCAGCTCACCTGACGATACGCAGTATTTT

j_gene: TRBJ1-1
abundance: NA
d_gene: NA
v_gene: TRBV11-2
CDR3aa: CASSHTGRGANTEAFF
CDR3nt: TGTGCCAGCAGCCATACAGGAAGGGGGGCGAACACTGAAGCTTTCTTT

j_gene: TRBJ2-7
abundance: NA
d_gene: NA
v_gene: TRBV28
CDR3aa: CASSLFPQPGKSYEQYF
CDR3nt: TGTGCCAGCAGTTTATTCCCTCAACCGGGAAAATCCTACGAGCAGTACTTC

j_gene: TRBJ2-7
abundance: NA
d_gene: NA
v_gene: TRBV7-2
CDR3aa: CASSRSYEQYF
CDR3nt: TGTGCCAGCAGCCGAAGTTACGAGCAGTACTTC

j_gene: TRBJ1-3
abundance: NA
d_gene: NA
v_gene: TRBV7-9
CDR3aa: CASSLVVGGNTIYF
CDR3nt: TGTGCCAGCAGCTTAGTTGTAGGTGGAAACACCATATATTTT

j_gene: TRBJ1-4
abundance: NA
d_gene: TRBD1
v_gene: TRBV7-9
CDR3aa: CASSPGTVGKLFF
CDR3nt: TGTGCCAGCAGCCCCGGGACAGTTGGAAAACTGTTTTTT

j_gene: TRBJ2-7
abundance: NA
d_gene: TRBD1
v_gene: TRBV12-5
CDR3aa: CASGLVLGQGFYEQYF
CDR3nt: TGTGCTAGTGGTTTGGTACTGGGACAGGGGTTTTACGAGCAGTACTTC

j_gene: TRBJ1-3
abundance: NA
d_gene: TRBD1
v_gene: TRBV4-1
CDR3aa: CASSQEGQGNSGNTIYF
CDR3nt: TGCGCCAGCAGCCAAGAAGGACAGGGAAACTCTGGAAACACCATATATTTT

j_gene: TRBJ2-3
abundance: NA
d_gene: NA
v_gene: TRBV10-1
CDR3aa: CASSESRVTDTQYF
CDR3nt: TGCGCCAGCAGTGAGTCTAGGGTGACAGATACGCAGTATTTT

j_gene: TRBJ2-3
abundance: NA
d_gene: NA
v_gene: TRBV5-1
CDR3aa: CASRIRATDTQYF
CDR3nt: TGCGCCAGCAGGATCCGAGCCACAGATACGCAGTATTTT

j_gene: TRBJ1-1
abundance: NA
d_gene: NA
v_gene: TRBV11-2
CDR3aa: CASSLGENTEAFF
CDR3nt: TGTGCCAGCAGCTTAGGGGAGAACACTGAAGCTTTCTTT

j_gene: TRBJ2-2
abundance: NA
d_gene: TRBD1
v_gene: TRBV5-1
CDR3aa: CASSFGTGGSGELFF
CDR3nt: TGCGCCAGCAGCTTCGGCACAGGGGGCTCCGGGGAGCTGTTTTTT

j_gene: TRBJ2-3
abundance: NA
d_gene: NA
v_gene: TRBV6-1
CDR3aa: CASVVGSGDTQYF
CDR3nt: TGTGCCAGCGTTGTCGGGAGTGGAGATACGCAGTATTTT

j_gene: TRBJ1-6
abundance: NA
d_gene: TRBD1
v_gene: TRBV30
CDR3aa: CAWSHPGQYNSPLHF
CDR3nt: TGTGCCTGGAGTCACCCGGGACAGTATAATTCACCCCTCCACTTT

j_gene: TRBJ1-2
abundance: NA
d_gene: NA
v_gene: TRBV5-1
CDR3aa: CASSSTGGNYGYTF
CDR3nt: TGCGCCAGCAGCTCCACCGGGGGCAACTATGGCTACACCTTC

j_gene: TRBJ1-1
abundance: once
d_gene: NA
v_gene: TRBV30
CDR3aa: CAWVERGRNTEAFF
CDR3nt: TGTGCCTGGGTCGAGAGAGGACGGAACACTGAAGCTTTCTTT

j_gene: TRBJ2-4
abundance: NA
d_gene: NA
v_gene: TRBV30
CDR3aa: CAWSPPGNKNIQYF
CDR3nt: TGTGCCTGGAGTCCCCCAGGGAATAAAAACATTCAGTACTTC

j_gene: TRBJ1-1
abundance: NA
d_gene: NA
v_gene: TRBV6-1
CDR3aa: CASRPQARNTEAFF
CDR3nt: TGTGCCAGCAGACCACAGGCCAGGAACACTGAAGCTTTCTTT

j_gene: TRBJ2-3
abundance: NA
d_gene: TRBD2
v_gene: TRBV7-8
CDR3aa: CASSFRAGDADTQYF
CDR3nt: TGTGCCAGCAGCTTCCGAGCGGGGGATGCAGATACGCAGTATTTT

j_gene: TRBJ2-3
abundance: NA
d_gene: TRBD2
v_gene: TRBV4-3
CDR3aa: CASSQDPPTSGTTDTQYF
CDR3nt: TGCGCCAGCAGCCAAGATCCCCCGACTAGCGGGACTACAGATACGCAGTATTTT

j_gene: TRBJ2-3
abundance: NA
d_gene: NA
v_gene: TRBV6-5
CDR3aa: CASSYSGGLADTQYF
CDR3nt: TGTGCCAGCAGTTACTCGGGGGGGCTGGCAGATACGCAGTATTTT

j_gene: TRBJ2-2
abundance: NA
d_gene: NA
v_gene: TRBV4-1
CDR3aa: CASSHQWRQRPHRRGAVF
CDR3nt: TGCGCCAGCAGCCATCAATGGCGGCAGCGACCTCACCGCCGGGGAGCTGTTTTT

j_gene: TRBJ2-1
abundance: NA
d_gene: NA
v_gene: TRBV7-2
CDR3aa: CASSLDGATRGNEQFF
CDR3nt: TGTGCCAGCAGCTTAGATGGAGCGACTAGAGGTAATGAGCAGTTCTTC

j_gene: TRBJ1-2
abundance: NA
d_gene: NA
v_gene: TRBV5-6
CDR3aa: CASSFPGANYGYTF
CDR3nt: TGTGCCAGCAGCTTCCCAGGAGCAAACTATGGCTACACCTTC

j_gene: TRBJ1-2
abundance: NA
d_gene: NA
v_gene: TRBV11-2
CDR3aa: CASSLRVGGYGYTF
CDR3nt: TGTGCCAGCAGCTTAAGGGTGGGGGGCTATGGCTACACCTTC

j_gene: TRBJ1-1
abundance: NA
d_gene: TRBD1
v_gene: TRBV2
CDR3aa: CASSGQGLNTEAFF
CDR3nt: TGTGCCAGCAGTGGACAGGGTTTGAACACTGAAGCTTTCTTT

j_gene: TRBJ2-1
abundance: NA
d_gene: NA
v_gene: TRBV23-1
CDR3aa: CERGRGQYNEQFF
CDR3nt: TGCGAGCGGGGCAGGGGACAGTACAATGAGCAGTTCTTC

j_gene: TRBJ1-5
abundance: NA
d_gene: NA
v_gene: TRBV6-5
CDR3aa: CASSSLSNQPQHF
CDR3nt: TGTGCCAGCAGTTCGCTCAGCAATCAGCCCCAGCATTTT

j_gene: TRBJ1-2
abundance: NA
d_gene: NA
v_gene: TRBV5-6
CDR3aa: CASSFDRTNYGYTF
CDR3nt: TGTGCCAGCAGCTTCGACAGAACTAACTATGGCTACACCTTC

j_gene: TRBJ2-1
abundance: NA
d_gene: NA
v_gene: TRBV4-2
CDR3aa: CASSQLDSNEQFF
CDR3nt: TGTGCCAGCAGCCAATTGGACAGCAATGAGCAGTTCTTC

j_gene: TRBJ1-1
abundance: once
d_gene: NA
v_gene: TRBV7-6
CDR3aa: CASSPLQGGVDTEAFF
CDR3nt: TGTGCCAGCAGTCCCCTGCAGGGAGGCGTGGACACTGAAGCTTTCTTT

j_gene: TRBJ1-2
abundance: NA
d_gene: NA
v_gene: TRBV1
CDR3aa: CTSSQVTGQGRGGYGYTF
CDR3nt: TGCACCAGCAGCCAAGTTACGGGACAGGGTCGCGGAGGCTATGGCTACACCTTC

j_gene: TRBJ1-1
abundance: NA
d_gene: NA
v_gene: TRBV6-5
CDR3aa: CASSSQRNTEAFF
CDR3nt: TGTGCCAGCAGTTCCCAAAGGAACACTGAAGCTTTCTTT

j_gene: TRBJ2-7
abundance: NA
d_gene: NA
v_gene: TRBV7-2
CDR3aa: CASSPQDISYEQYF
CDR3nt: TGTGCCAGCAGCCCGCAGGACATCTCCTACGAGCAGTACTTC